These 18 T cell receptor beta chains originate from one sample sequenced in a study of beta chain features in type 1 diabetes. Study-wide results and limits: In every one of the four CD4+ subsets, TCRB CDR3s were moderately but significantly shorter in Type 1 diabetes patients.

These receptors are not linked to any known antigen. The authors reverse transcribed all of the isolated RNA, so sequencing captured expressed TCRB transcripts. This table comes from immunoSEQ multiplex PCR, and its TCRdb copy is limited to in-frame clones, with some not included. This table holds hundreds of thousands of clones, roughly 13% found once. The sample comprised naive CD4+ T cells from blood. The receptors shown here come from a young man with type 1 diabetes.

Only a few counts were recorded for this clone. This rearrangement joins TRBV7-9 to TRBJ2-3; D gene uncertain. Between the trimmed V and J ends, which lost 4 bases and 0 bases, there was a span of 17 bases. Germline V gives CDR1 SEHNR, CDR2 FQNEAQ (reference sequence). The CDR3 extends over 17 amino acids. The CDR3 here is CASSSPFTATSTDTQYF. The DNA for the CDR3 is TGTGCCAGCAGCTCACCTTTTACGGCTACTAGCACAGATACGCAGTATTTT.

The chain recombines TRBV6-6 with TRBJ1-1; D remains ambiguous. The CDR3 runs 12 residues. Trimming stripped 8 bases from V and 2 bases from J, with 9 bases between. Germline V gene lookup returns CDR1 MNHNY and CDR2 SVGAGI (reference sequence). CDR3 DNA: TGTGCCAGCGGCTTACTTAACACTGAAGCTTTCTTT. Translated, it gives CASGLLNTEAFF.

The V call is TRBV27, the J call TRBJ2-1; D possibly corresponds to TRBD1 (6 bases). V shed 6 bases and J shed 1 base, with 16 bases lying between them. Germline CDR1 is MNHEY and CDR2 is SMNVEV (reference sequence). This CDR3 has 16 residues. The CDR3: CASSHSGTISYNEQFF. The CDR3 coding sequence is TGTGCCAGCAGCCATTCCGGGACAATTTCCTACAATGAGCAGTTCTTC.

The rearrangement uses TRBV5-6 and TRBJ1-2, with 8 bases aligning to TRBD1. J lost 4 bases, V lost 3 bases, and 8 bases had no gene match. This CDR3 is built from 15 residues. From germline, CDR1 is SGHDT and CDR2 YYEEEE. DNA for the CDR3: TGTGCCAGCAGCTCAGGACAGGGCTACTTCTATGGCTACACCTTC. This translates into CASSSGQGYFYGYTF.

This clone turned up a few times. The chain is built from TRBV28 and TRBJ2-1, with D perhaps given as TRBD1 or TRBD2 (6 bases each). Germline values: CDR1 MDHEN, CDR2 SYDVKM. V was pared by 3 bases and J by 9 bases, with 15 bases between. The CDR3 contains 14 residues. The CDR3 DNA is TGTGCCAGCAGTTTGGGGGGCCAAACGGGTGAGCAGTTCTTC. Amino acid sequence: CASSLGGQTGEQFF.

There are a few counts of this clone. This chain connects TRBV7-2 to TRBJ2-3; maybe TRBD1 (5 bases). Trimming took 3 bases from V and 5 from J, leaving 12 bases between them. The length of the CDR3 is 14 residues. CDR1 and CDR2 (germline): SGHTA, FQGNSA. CDR3 protein: CASSFTTVGDTQYF. CDR3 in DNA: TGTGCCAGCAGCTTTACGACAGTGGGAGATACGCAGTATTTT.

J is TRBJ2-5 and V is TRBV4-2, with 11 bases that match TRBD2. Germline loops: CDR1 LGHNA, CDR2 YNFKEQ. The trim removed 0 bases at V and 5 bases at J, leaving 8 bases unmatched. This CDR3 has 17 residues. CDR3 sequence: CASSQDLAGGPGETQYF. In DNA, the CDR3 is TGTGCCAGCAGCCAAGATTTAGCGGGAGGGCCAGGGGAGACCCAGTACTTC.

This clone was counted a few times. This chain links TRBV19 with TRBJ1-2; D is unresolved. V lost 7 bases, J lost 0 bases, and 12 bases lay in between. The CDR3 has 14 amino acids. Per the germline V gene, CDR1 is LNHDA and CDR2 is SQIVND (reference sequence). The CDR3 spells CASTGPRTNYGYTF. The CDR3 bases are TGTGCCAGTACGGGCCCGAGGACTAACTATGGCTACACCTTC. The full variable domain, completed using reference TRBV19 and TRBJ1-2, is DGGITQSPKYLFRKEGQNVTLSCEQNLNHDAMYWYRQDPGQGLRLIYYSQIVNDFQKGDIAEGYSVSREKKESFPLTVTSAQKNPTAFYLCASTGPRTNYGYTFGSGTRLTVV.

In its sample, this clone was seen a few times. This sample also contains other DNA sequences that code for the same CDR3. V usage is TRBV7-9 and J usage is TRBJ2-5; D gene ambiguous. The CDR3 has 13 amino acids. Germline values: CDR1 SEHNR, CDR2 FQNEAQ (reference sequence). Deletions cut 1 base from V and 1 base from J, with 4 bases between. The CDR3 nucleotides are TGTGCCAGCAGCTTAGTAGGCCAAGAGACCCAGTACTTC. Translating it yields CASSLVGQETQYF.

This clone showed up just a few times. In DNA, the CDR3 is TGCGCCAGCAGCTTGGACACGCAATCCTACGAGCAGTACTTC. This gives the protein CASSLDTQSYEQYF. The rearrangement joins TRBV5-1 to TRBJ2-7; D ambiguous. Between the trimmed V and J ends, which lost 0 bases and 1 base, there was a span of 8 bases. Germline CDR1 and CDR2: SGHRS and YFSETQ. The CDR3 sequence is 14 residues long.

This clone has a handful of counts. This chain connects TRBV5-6 to TRBJ2-3; maybe TRBD2 (6 bases). The CDR3 spans 16 residues. Germline assignment: CDR1 SGHDT and CDR2 YYEEEE. V lost 6 bases, J lost 0 bases, and 17 bases lay in between. The DNA for the CDR3 is TGTGCCAGCAACCAACCCGGGGGTCCAAGCACAGATACGCAGTATTTT. It is translated as CASNQPGGPSTDTQYF.

The rearrangement joins TRBV29-1 to TRBJ1-1; D is ambiguous. Germline V gene data show CDR1 as SQVTM and CDR2 as ANQGSEA. CDR3 length: 13 residues. The germline V and J ends were trimmed by 8 bases and 1 base, with 14 bases remaining between them. CDR3 DNA: TGCAGCCTGCCGGGGAAGGGGAACACTGAAGCTTTCTTT. Its translation: CSLPGKGNTEAFF.

The rearrangement links TRBV6-5 to TRBJ1-1; a possible D gene is TRBD1 (5 bases). V was trimmed by 1 base and J by 4 bases, leaving 10 bases between them. The CDR3 sequence is 14 residues long. CDR1 and CDR2 (germline): MNHEY, SVGAGI. The CDR3 DNA sequence: TGTGCCAGCAGTTACTGGGGGGTTAGCACTGAAGCTTTCTTT. Translating gives CASSYWGVSTEAFF.

This chain joins TRBV21-1 and TRBJ2-7. TRBV21-1 is listed as a pseudogene. This CDR3 has 10 amino acids. In DNA form, the CDR3 reads TGTGCCAGCAGCAAAGTTAGACCAACCTTC. It yields the protein CASSKVRPTF.

This clone was detected only a few times. V gene TRBV12-1 combines with J gene TRBJ2-7; the table names TRBD2, a call not compared with the DNA. TRBV12-1 is a listed pseudogene. CDR3 length: 16 residues. CDR3 nucleotides: TGTGCCAGCAGCTTACGGCGAGGGCGACCCCTCTACGAGCAGTACTTC. Translating it yields CASSLRRGRPLYEQYF.

This clone has more than one count but fewer than ten. This chain connects TRBV18 to TRBJ2-1; D is perhaps TRBD1 (6 bases). The CDR3 loop spans 16 amino acids. V shed 2 bases and J shed 9 bases, with 20 bases lying between them. Germline V gene lookup returns CDR1 KGHSH and CDR2 LQKENI. This CDR3 is CASSPNGQSVGGEQFF. In DNA, the CDR3 is TGTGCCAGCTCACCAAATGGACAGTCGGTGGGTGGTGAGCAGTTCTTC.

This clone was seen a handful of times. The CDR3: CASSRDGALQTDTQYF. The CDR3, as DNA: TGCGCCAGCAGCCGGGACGGAGCCTTACAAACAGATACGCAGTATTTT. This chain uses TRBV4-3 with TRBJ2-3; D is tentatively TRBD1 or TRBD2 (5 bases each). V was cut by 4 bases and J by 3 bases, with 17 bases left in between. The germline V gene encodes CDR1 LGHNA and CDR2 YSLEER. This CDR3 contains 16 residues.

This clone was counted between two and nine times. The chain carries TRBV7-2 and TRBJ2-7, with 7 bases lining up with TRBD2. The CDR3 consists of 16 residues. Germline V gene sequence: CDR1 SGHTA, CDR2 FQGNSA. After removal of 1 base from V and 3 bases from J, the junction contained 9 bases not matched to a gene. CDR3 in DNA: TGTGCCAGCAGCTTAGTATATACGGGGGGTAACTACGAGCAGTACTTC. Amino acids: CASSLVYTGGNYEQYF. Supplemented by reference TRBV7-2 and TRBJ2-7, the full variable domain reads GAGVSQSPSNKVTEKGKDVELRCDPISGHTALYWYRQSLGQGLEFLIYFQGNSAPDKSGLPSDRFSAERTGGSVSTLTIQRTQQEDSAVYLCASSLVYTGGNYEQYFGPGTRLTVT.